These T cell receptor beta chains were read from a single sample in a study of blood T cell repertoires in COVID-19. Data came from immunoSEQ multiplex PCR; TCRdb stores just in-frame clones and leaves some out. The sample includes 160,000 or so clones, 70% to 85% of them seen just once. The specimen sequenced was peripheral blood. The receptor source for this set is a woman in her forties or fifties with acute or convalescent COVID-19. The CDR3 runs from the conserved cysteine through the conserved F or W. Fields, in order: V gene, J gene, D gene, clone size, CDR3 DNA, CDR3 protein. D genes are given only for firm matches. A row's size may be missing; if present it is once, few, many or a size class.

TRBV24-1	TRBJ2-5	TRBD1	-	TGTGCCACCAGTGATTTGCTTACCGGGACAGGGGGAGAGACCCAGTACTTC	CATSDLLTGTGGETQYF
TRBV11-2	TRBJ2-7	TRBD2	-	TGTGCCAGCAGCTTATTAGGGAGCTCGGCGGGGGGAAACTACGAGCAGTACTTC	CASSLLGSSAGGNYEQYF
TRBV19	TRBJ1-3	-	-	TGTGCCAGTAGTACTACAGCTGGAAACACCATATATTTT	CASSTTAGNTIYF
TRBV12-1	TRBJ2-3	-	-	-	CASSFAQGTDTQYF
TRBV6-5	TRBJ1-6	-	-	TGTGCCAGCAGTTACTCGAGGCAGGGTACTTCACCCCTCCACTTT	CASSYSRQGTSPLHF
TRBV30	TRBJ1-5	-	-	TGTGCCTGGAGTGTAGGTATTAGCAGCAATCAGCCCCAGCATTTT	CAWSVGISSNQPQHF
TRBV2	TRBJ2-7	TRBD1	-	TGTGCCAGCAGTGATGTGGACAGGGAGTTGGAGCAGTACTTC	CASSDVDRELEQYF
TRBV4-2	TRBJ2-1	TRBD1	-	TGTGCCAGCAGCGCAGGGGGACAGCTCCTCTCCTACAATGAGCAGTTCTTC	CASSAGGQLLSYNEQFF
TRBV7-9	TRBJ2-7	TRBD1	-	TGTGCCAGCAGCCGACACGGGTGGACAGGGGGCTACGAGCAGTACTTC	CASSRHGWTGGYEQYF
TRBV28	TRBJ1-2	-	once	TGTGCCAGTTCCCCGGAGAATGGCTACACCTTC	CASSPENGYTF
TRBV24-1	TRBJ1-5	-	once	TGTGCCACCAGTGGCACAGGGAACTATCAGCCCCAGCATTTT	CATSGTGNYQPQHF
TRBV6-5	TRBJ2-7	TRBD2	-	TGTGCCAGCAGTTACTCGGGAGTTAGGGAGGGTCAGCAGTACTTC	CASSYSGVREGQQYF
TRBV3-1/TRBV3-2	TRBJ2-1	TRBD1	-	TGTGCCAGCAGCCGGGGACAGGTAGTAAATGAGCAGTTCTTC	CASSRGQVVNEQFF